The 6 T cell receptor beta chains below were found in one sample sequenced in a study of technical replicates of blood from a few donors. Sequencing used immunoSEQ multiplex PCR; TCRdb keeps in-frame clones, though not all of them. The table shows about 64,000 clones, with approximately 86% occurring only once. Sequencing was carried out using PBMCs. The source of these receptors is a human donor in good health. Some clones in this sample may be carry-over from other donors' samples.

The chain recombines TRBV7-8 with TRBJ2-7; TRBD1 matches at 9 bases. The CDR3 has 14 amino acids. V lost 6 bases and J lost 4; bases outside the gene matches: 7. The germline CDR1 and CDR2 sequences are SGHVS and FQNEAQ. In nucleotides, the CDR3 is TGTGCCAGCAGGACGGCGGGACAGGGTTACGAGCAGTACTTC. As protein: CASRTAGQGYEQYF.

The rearrangement uses TRBV2 and TRBJ2-2; 8 bases map to TRBD2. Germline values: CDR1 SNHLY, CDR2 FYNNEI. Germline trimming cut 9 bases from V and 1 base from J; bases unmatched to any gene: 7. The CDR3 sequence is 15 residues long. Here the CDR3 DNA reads TGTGCCAGAAGAGCGGGGGTCCTGAACACCGGGGAGCTGTTTTTT. Translation: CARRAGVLNTGELFF.

V gene TRBV11-2 combines with J gene TRBJ2-1; 8 nucleotides match TRBD2. V trimming: 8 bases; J trimming: 5 bases; junction bases outside the gene matches: 11. The germline CDR1 and CDR2 sequences are SGHAT and FQNNGV. This CDR3 contains 15 residues. CDR3 residues: CASRLPGGGNNEQFF. CDR3 bases: TGTGCCAGCCGACTGCCGGGGGGGGGAAACAATGAGCAGTTCTTC.

The rearrangement links TRBV28 to TRBJ2-4, with D possibly matching TRBD2 (7 bases). This CDR3 region has 16 residues. The germline V gene has CDR1 MDHEN and CDR2 SYDVKM. Trimming stripped 6 bases from V and 4 bases from J, with 19 bases between. CDR3 in DNA: TGTGCCAGCAGCTCCGCGGGGGCGGGGCCTAAAAACATTCAGTACTTC. Amino acids: CASSSAGAGPKNIQYF.

This clone came up a few times. The rearrangement uses TRBV7-9 and TRBJ1-1; unclear D gene. V lost 2 bases to trimming and J lost 3 bases, with 4 bases between them. The CDR3 has 12 residues. Germline CDR1 SEHNR, CDR2 FQNEAQ (reference sequence). CDR3 DNA sequence: TGTGCCAGCAGCTTACAGTACACTGAAGCTTTCTTT. Protein sequence: CASSLQYTEAFF.

The chain is built from TRBV18 and TRBJ2-6, with 7 bases aligning to TRBD1. After removal of 5 bases from V and 0 bases from J, the junction contained 10 bases not matched to a gene. Germline CDR1 is KGHSH and CDR2 is LQKENI. CDR3 size: 18 residues. The CDR3 DNA follows: TGTGCCAGCTCATGGGTAGACAGGGCCTACTCTGGGGCCAACGTCCTGACTTTC. Protein: CASSWVDRAYSGANVLTF. Drawing the rest from reference TRBV18 and TRBJ2-6, the complete variable domain is NAGVMQNPRHLVRRRGQEARLRCSPMKGHSHVYWYRQLPEEGLKFMVYLQKENIIDESGMPKERFSAEFPKEGPSILRIQQVVRGDSAAYFCASSWVDRAYSGANVLTFGAGSRLTVL.